The next 21 T cell receptor beta chains were all read from a single sample in a study of OX40 agonist ivuxolimab in advanced cancers. The protocol was immunoSEQ multiplex PCR, while the TCRdb copy is restricted to in-frame clones and leaves out a portion. This sample has about 50,000 clones, with 80% to 85% found just once. The input for sequencing was CD4+ or CD8+ T cells sorted from blood, taken in a trial of the OX40 agonist ivuxolimab. The origin of the receptors is an adult with an advanced solid tumor such as melanoma, head and neck, liver or kidney cancer.

The rearrangement joins TRBV10-3 to TRBJ2-7; D perhaps matches TRBD1 (6 bases). Trimming left V 6 bases short and J 0 bases short, with 15 bases between. The CDR3 runs to 15 residues. Germline loops: CDR1 ENHRY, CDR2 SYGVKD. CDR3 in amino acids: CAIRSLRDTSYEQYF. Here the CDR3 DNA reads TGTGCCATCAGATCACTCCGGGACACCTCCTACGAGCAGTACTTC.

This chain joins TRBV5-1 and TRBJ1-3; no definite D call. CDR1 SGHRS and CDR2 YFSETQ come from the germline V gene. The ends were cut back, 0 bases at V and 2 bases at J, with 12 bases in the middle. The CDR3 is 16 residues long. DNA for the CDR3: TGCGCCAGCAGCTTGGATGGCAGACCCACTGGAAACACCATATATTTT. Encoded protein: CASSLDGRPTGNTIYF.

The chain links TRBV2 to TRBJ2-2; D unclear. V gave up 6 bases and J gave up 5 bases, with 10 bases separating them. Germline V gene lookup returns CDR1 SNHLY and CDR2 FYNNEI. The CDR3 extends over 13 amino acids. The CDR3 nucleotides read TGTGCCAGCAGCGTCCTTGTGACCGGGGAGCTGTTTTTT. This translates into CASSVLVTGELFF.

This clone was recorded a few times. The J gene is TRBJ2-7, the V gene TRBV12-5, with D possibly matching TRBD1 (5 bases). The germline CDR1 and CDR2 sequences are LGHNT and FRNRAP. The CDR3 has 14 residues. The V end was cut by 1 base, the J end by 0 bases, with 7 bases between. The CDR3 loop reads CASGLGGPSYEQYF. The CDR3 coding sequence is TGTGCTAGTGGTTTGGGGGGCCCCTCCTACGAGCAGTACTTC.

The genes are TRBV18 and TRBJ2-3, with a weak D call TRBD1 (6 bases). This CDR3 contains 14 residues. Per the germline V gene, CDR1 is KGHSH and CDR2 is LQKENI. The germline V and J ends were trimmed by 5 bases and 4 bases, with 13 bases remaining between them. The CDR3 here is CASSTGQTPDTQYF. CDR3 sequence (DNA): TGTGCCAGCTCAACCGGACAGACCCCAGATACGCAGTATTTT.

This clone showed up just a few times. The chain has TRBV19 and TRBJ2-1; 8 bases match TRBD2. CDR3 size: 14 residues. CDR1 and CDR2 from the germline V gene are LNHDA and SQIVND (reference sequence). V was clipped by 5 bases and J by 8 bases; unmatched bases: 8. The CDR3 nucleotides are TGTGCCAGTAGTGCGGGAGGAGGGGGGGATGAGCAGTTCTTC. This gives the protein CASSAGGGGDEQFF.

The chain uses TRBV7-3 and TRBJ1-2; D may be TRBD1 (6 bases). V was shortened by 3 bases and J by 7 bases, with 12 bases between the two germline ends. Germline loops: CDR1 SGHTA, CDR2 FQGTGA. This CDR3 is 13 amino acids long. CDR3 amino acids: CASSLDRQFGYTF. The DNA of the CDR3 is TGTGCCAGCAGCTTGGACAGACAGTTTGGCTACACCTTC.

V usage is TRBV21-1 and J usage is TRBJ1-4; the table's D call, TRBD1, has no DNA check behind it. TRBV21-1 is a recognized pseudogene. The CDR3 consists of 16 residues. The CDR3 DNA follows: TGTGCCAGCAGCACCCCCACCGGGACAGGGGGCGAAAAACTGTTTTTT. Amino acids: CASSTPTGTGGEKLFF.

J is TRBJ1-5 and V is TRBV4-2; 9 positions match TRBD1. The CDR3 length is 16 residues. From germline, CDR1 is LGHNA and CDR2 YNFKEQ. The V and J ends lost 0 bases and 5 bases, in that order; junction bases with no gene match: 5. The CDR3 reads CASSQEGGQGYQPQHF. The CDR3 DNA follows: TGTGCCAGCAGCCAAGAAGGGGGACAGGGATATCAGCCCCAGCATTTT.

In DNA, the CDR3 is TGTGCCAGCTCATCCGATCGGCGCCCTAATCAGCCCCAGCATTTT. This encodes CASSSDRRPNQPQHF. This chain links TRBV18 with TRBJ1-5; D not resolved. V was clipped by 5 bases and J by 4 bases, with 15 bases between them. CDR1 and CDR2 from the germline V gene are KGHSH and LQKENI. This CDR3 has 15 residues.

The CDR3 region has the DNA TGTGCCAGTAGTAAGGACAGGGGGGCAAACAATGAGCAGTTCTTC. This translates into CASSKDRGANNEQFF. The V gene is TRBV19, the J gene TRBJ2-1, with 10 bases aligning to TRBD1. CDR3 size: 15 residues. The trim removed 4 bases at V and 5 bases at J, leaving 5 bases unmatched. The germline gives CDR1 LNHDA, CDR2 SQIVND (reference sequence).

The chain has TRBV5-1 and TRBJ1-2; D may be TRBD1 (5 bases). Per the germline V gene, CDR1 is SGHRS and CDR2 is YFSETQ. V lost 5 bases and J lost 2, with 10 bases in between. This CDR3 is 13 amino acids long. In DNA, the CDR3 is TGCGCCAGCAGTCAGCGGGACAACTATGGCTACACCTTC. This translates into CASSQRDNYGYTF.

The CDR3 loop is CASSHRQDNQPQHF. CDR3 coding DNA: TGTGCCAGCAGCCACAGACAGGACAATCAGCCCCAGCATTTT. The V call is TRBV4-2, the J call TRBJ1-5; the D gene is possibly TRBD1 (6 bases). Germline values: CDR1 LGHNA, CDR2 YNFKEQ. This CDR3 region has 14 residues. With 3 bases removed from V and 3 bases from J, the gap between germline ends came to 9 bases.

The V gene is TRBV9, the J gene TRBJ2-1; D tentatively fits TRBD1 or TRBD2 (5 bases each). CDR3 length: 18 residues. The germline CDR1 and CDR2 sequences are SGDLS and YYNGEE. The V gene lost 0 bases and the J gene lost 0 bases, with 16 bases spanning the gap. The CDR3 reads CASSVGAGSKSSYNEQFF. CDR3 in DNA: TGTGCCAGCAGCGTAGGTGCAGGGAGCAAGAGCTCCTACAATGAGCAGTTCTTC.

The chain couples TRBV18 to TRBJ1-6, with D perhaps TRBD1 (5 bases). Looked up from germline, CDR1 is KGHSH and CDR2 is LQKENI. Trimming shortened V by 2 bases and J by 8 bases, and 16 bases separated the two germline ends. This CDR3 is 16 amino acids long. Here the CDR3 reads CASSPTTGPGYSPLHF. The DNA for the CDR3 is TGTGCCAGCTCACCAACTACAGGCCCGGGCTATTCACCCCTCCACTTT.

This sequence joins TRBV7-6 and TRBJ2-2; D gene uncertain. Per germline, CDR1 SGHVS and CDR2 FNYEAQ. Trimming pared 5 bases from V and 4 bases from J, leaving 8 bases between. This CDR3 contains 13 residues. CDR3 residues: CASSLGSTGELFF. The CDR3 nucleotides read TGTGCCAGCAGCCTGGGGTCCACCGGGGAGCTGTTTTTT. The whole variable domain, filled in from reference TRBV7-6 and TRBJ2-2, reads GAGVSQSPRYKVTKRGQDVALRCDPISGHVSLYWYRQALGQGPEFLTYFNYEAQQDKSGLPNDRFSAERPEGSISTLTIQRTEQRDSAMYRCASSLGSTGELFFGEGSRLTVL.

The chain combines TRBV6-1 with TRBJ1-1; D uncertain. The CDR3 totals 12 residues. Trimming took 10 bases from V and 3 from J, leaving 12 bases between them. Germline V CDR1 and CDR2: MNHNS, SASEGT. CDR3 in DNA: TGTGCCACTACGCCTCATCACACTGAAGCTTTCTTT. Translation: CATTPHHTEAFF.

V gene TRBV9 combines with J gene TRBJ1-2; unclear D gene. V dropped 3 bases and J dropped 1 base, with 7 bases sitting between them. CDR1 is SGDLS, CDR2 YYNGEE, per germline. The CDR3 loop spans 13 amino acids. In DNA form, the CDR3 reads TGTGCCAGCAGCGCACAGAGTAACTATGGCTACACCTTC. Translating it yields CASSAQSNYGYTF.

The chain recombines TRBV5-1 with TRBJ1-2; 8 bases are a match to TRBD1. V shed 4 bases, J shed 4 bases, and the junction held 12 bases outside the gene matches. Germline V gene lookup returns CDR1 SGHRS and CDR2 YFSETQ. This CDR3 spans 16 amino acids. The CDR3 sequence: CASSPTQGQAGYGYTF. The DNA for the CDR3 is TGCGCCAGCAGCCCGACACAGGGACAGGCGGGCTATGGCTACACCTTC. Full variable domain (missing parts from reference TRBV5-1 and TRBJ1-2): KAGVTQTPRYLIKTRGQQVTLSCSPISGHRSVSWYQQTPGQGLQFLFEYFSETQRNKGNFPGRFSGRQFSNSRSEMNVSTLELGDSALYLCASSPTQGQAGYGYTFGSGTRLTVV.

The J gene is TRBJ2-5, the V gene TRBV7-8; no definite D call. This CDR3 contains 14 residues. Per germline, CDR1 SGHVS and CDR2 FQNEAQ. The V gene lost 5 bases and the J gene lost 4 bases, with 14 bases spanning the gap. CDR3 residues: CASSALGPLETQYF. The CDR3 DNA follows: TGTGCCAGCAGCGCATTGGGCCCCCTAGAGACCCAGTACTTC.

The chain recombines TRBV28 with TRBJ2-1, with TRBD2 as a possible D gene (5 bases). The V gene's germline CDR1 is MDHEN and CDR2 SYDVKM. This CDR3 region has 12 residues. The ends were cut back, 7 bases at V and 13 bases at J, with 17 bases in the middle. The CDR3: CASTKTRVGQFF. CDR3 in DNA: TGTGCCAGCACCAAAACTAGAGTGGGCCAGTTCTTC.